The 20 T cell receptor beta chains in this list originate from one sample, sequenced in a study of patients and donors after allogeneic stem cell transplantation. MiXCR, run by TCRdb on the RT-PCR reads, gives a single entry per CDR3 protein. The top ten clones hold around 26% of a sample with about 110,000 distinct CDR3 sequences, approximately 40% of them seen once. The sample consisted of blood, either unsorted or a sorted T cell fraction (not recorded which). These receptors all come from a human donor who was either an allogeneic HSCT recipient or a stem cell or donor lymphocyte infusion donor (not recorded which). It is not recorded whose cells these are; they may come from a transplant donor.

The V call is TRBV9, the J call TRBJ2-7; weak D call: TRBD1 (5 bases). Trimming left V 10 bases short and J 1 base short, with 12 bases between. The germline V gene has CDR1 SGDLS and CDR2 YYNGEE. This CDR3 region has 12 residues. The CDR3 nucleotides are TGTGCCGGACAAGGAAGTTCCTACGAGCAGTACTTC. Amino acid sequence: CAGQGSSYEQYF.

The rearrangement uses TRBV5-1 and TRBJ2-1; D is unclear. From germline, CDR1 is SGHRS and CDR2 YFSETQ. Trimming left V 2 bases short and J 10 bases short, with 7 bases between. The CDR3 is made up of 11 amino acids. The CDR3 DNA reads as TGCGCCAGCAGCTTCGGGCGAGAGCAGTTCTTC. This gives the protein CASSFGREQFF.

The gene calls are TRBV20-1 and TRBJ1-1, with 7 bases fitting TRBD1. The CDR3 contains 17 residues. Looked up from germline, CDR1 is DFQATT and CDR2 is SNEGSKA (reference sequence). V gave up 1 base and J gave up 0 bases; unmatched junction bases: 11. The CDR3 sequence is CSARGKLGQPMNTEAFF. In DNA, the CDR3 is TGCAGTGCTAGAGGAAAGTTGGGACAGCCCATGAACACTGAAGCTTTCTTT.

The CDR3 sequence is CASSEVRPGNEQFF. The CDR3 DNA reads as TGTGCCAGCAGTGAAGTCAGGCCCGGTAATGAGCAGTTCTTC. The rearrangement joins TRBV2 to TRBJ2-1; D remains ambiguous. Germline lookup yields CDR1 SNHLY and CDR2 FYNNEI. Between the trimmed V and J ends, which lost 1 base and 7 bases, there was a span of 11 bases. The CDR3 consists of 14 residues. Complete variable domain (other parts from reference TRBV2 and TRBJ2-1): EPEVTQTPSHQVTQMGQEVILRCVPISNHLYFYWYRQILGQKVEFLVSFYNNEISEKSEIFDDQFSVERPDGSNFTLKIRSTKLEDSAMYFCASSEVRPGNEQFFGPGTRLTVL.

The rearrangement joins TRBV4-3 to TRBJ2-2; maybe TRBD1 (6 bases). The CDR3 length is 14 residues. Germline assignment: CDR1 LGHNA and CDR2 YSLEER. Trimming pared 0 bases from V and 6 bases from J, leaving 8 bases between. The CDR3 DNA reads TGCGCCAGCAGCCAAGACAGGGGTCCCGGGGAGCTGTTTTTT. Translated: CASSQDRGPGELFF.

This chain links TRBV29-1 with TRBJ2-1, with a tentative D call TRBD2 (5 bases). V was shortened by 4 bases and J by 0 bases, with 19 bases between the two germline ends. CDR3 length: 17 residues. The germline V gene has CDR1 SQVTM and CDR2 ANQGSEA. The CDR3 DNA sequence: TGCAGCGTTGTGAGGGCCCCCGGAGGCCGCTCCTACAATGAGCAGTTCTTC. Amino acid sequence: CSVVRAPGGRSYNEQFF.

For the CDR3, the DNA is TGTGCCAGCAGCTACGATATCCGTCAGAGCACCCAGTACTTC. Translating gives CASSYDIRQSTQYF. V usage is TRBV6-5 and J usage is TRBJ2-5; D is uncertain. With 6 bases removed from V and 8 bases from J, the gap between germline ends came to 19 bases. The CDR3 is 14 amino acids. Germline V gene sequence: CDR1 MNHEY, CDR2 SVGAGI.

This clonotype showed up just a few times. The chain carries TRBV20-1 and TRBJ1-4; D uncertain. In germline, CDR1 is DFQATT, CDR2 SNEGSKA (reference sequence). The V end lost 5 bases, the J end lost 6 bases, and 13 bases lay between the germline ends. The CDR3 runs 13 residues. CDR3 in amino acids: CSALTSVDEKLFF. The CDR3 DNA reads TGCAGTGCTTTGACATCGGTGGATGAAAAACTGTTTTTT.

This rearrangement joins TRBV20-1 to TRBJ2-3; D might be TRBD1 (5 bases). The CDR3 totals 15 residues. Germline V gene lookup returns CDR1 DFQATT and CDR2 SNEGSKA (reference sequence). V was shortened by 6 bases and J by 1 base, with 17 bases between the two germline ends. In nucleotides, the CDR3 is TGCAGTGCGAATCAAGGGGCTAGAGGCACAGATACGCAGTATTTT. Residues: CSANQGARGTDTQYF.

This clonotype was seen a handful of times. The chain couples TRBV7-9 to TRBJ2-1; 9 nucleotides agree with TRBD1. The V and J ends lost 2 bases and 9 bases, in that order; junction bases with no gene match: 8. The CDR3 consists of 15 residues. CDR1 and CDR2 from the germline V gene are SEHNR and FQNEAQ (reference sequence). This CDR3 reads CASSLKQGAAPEQFF. CDR3 in DNA: TGTGCCAGCAGCTTAAAACAGGGGGCCGCGCCTGAGCAGTTCTTC.

The chain employs TRBV12-3 or TRBV12-4 and TRBJ2-7; tentatively, D is TRBD2 (6 bases). V gave up 5 bases and J gave up 3 bases, with 20 bases separating them. The CDR3 runs 16 residues. The DNA of the CDR3 is TGTGCCAGCAGTCCCACTGATAATAGCGGAGTCTACGAGCAGTACTTC. Amino acids: CASSPTDNSGVYEQYF.

V and J are TRBV7-9 and TRBJ1-3; D unresolved. The length of the CDR3 is 14 residues. V lost 3 bases and J 1 base, leaving 7 bases between the germline ends. Germline assignment: CDR1 SEHNR and CDR2 FQNEAQ (reference sequence). The CDR3 spells CASSFRESGNTIYF. The CDR3, as DNA: TGTGCCAGCAGCTTCCGGGAGTCTGGAAACACCATATATTTT.

This clonotype was counted between two and nine times. The rearrangement uses TRBV20-1 and TRBJ2-2, with 10 bases matching TRBD1. Losses at the gene ends were 6 bases for V and 6 bases for J; bases not matched to a gene: 7. Germline values: CDR1 DFQATT, CDR2 SNEGSKA (reference sequence). The CDR3 spans 14 residues. CDR3 region: CSALLGQGAGELFF. CDR3 coding DNA: TGCAGTGCCCTGCTAGGACAGGGGGCCGGGGAGCTGTTTTTT.

This clonotype came up many times. The CDR3 DNA is TGTGCCAGCGCTGGGGGGGAGACTGAAGCTTTCTTT. This encodes CASAGGETEAFF. The chain couples TRBV6-5 to TRBJ1-1; TRBD1 might be the D (5 bases). This CDR3 is 12 amino acids long. V was trimmed by 8 bases and J by 5 bases, leaving 12 bases between them. Germline CDR1 reads MNHEY; CDR2 reads SVGAGI.

The chain carries TRBV6-6 and TRBJ2-5; 11 positions agree with TRBD1. CDR1 is MNHNY, CDR2 SVGAGI, per germline (reference sequence). Unmatched junction bases numbered 5, after V lost 6 bases and J lost 2 bases. The CDR3 length is 15 residues. CDR3 sequence (DNA): TGTGCCAGCAGGGACAGGGGGCGCGTACAAGAGACCCAGTACTTC. This gives the protein CASRDRGRVQETQYF.

This clonotype has only a few counts. The gene calls are TRBV7-2 and TRBJ1-5; 10 nucleotides match TRBD1. This CDR3 spans 15 amino acids. CDR1 is SGHTA, CDR2 FQGNSA, per germline. V gave up 8 bases and J gave up 0 bases; unmatched junction bases: 4. The DNA of the CDR3 is TGTGCCAGCGGGACAGGGGTAAATAGCAATCAGCCCCAGCATTTT. Its protein product is CASGTGVNSNQPQHF. Combining the CDR3 with reference TRBV7-2 and TRBJ1-5 gives the whole variable domain GAGVSQSPSNKVTEKGKDVELRCDPISGHTALYWYRQSLGQGLEFLIYFQGNSAPDKSGLPSDRFSAERTGGSVSTLTIQRTQQEDSAVYLCASGTGVNSNQPQHFGDGTRLSIL.

This chain uses TRBV6-2 or TRBV6-3 with TRBJ1-1; tentatively, D is TRBD1 (5 bases). The CDR3 has 16 amino acids. Trimming shortened V by 5 bases and J by 0 bases, and 16 bases separated the two germline ends. Germline V CDR1 and CDR2: MNHEY, SVGEGT. CDR3 sequence (DNA): TGTGCCAGCAGTCCCTCCGTAGGAGGGGTGAACACTGAAGCTTTCTTT. It codes for CASSPSVGGVNTEAFF.

The chain carries TRBV7-2 and TRBJ1-2; TRBD1 might be the D (5 bases). The V end lost 4 bases, the J end lost 2 bases, and 11 bases lay between the germline ends. Germline values: CDR1 SGHTA, CDR2 FQGNSA. CDR3 length: 14 residues. CDR3 residues: CASSSHRRNYGYTF. For the CDR3, the DNA is TGTGCCAGCAGCTCACACAGGAGAAACTATGGCTACACCTTC.

The sample holds a few counts of this clonotype. This chain links TRBV15 with TRBJ2-3; D unclear. The CDR3 totals 15 residues. In germline, CDR1 is LNHNV, CDR2 YYDKDF (reference sequence). V dropped 4 bases and J dropped 0 bases, with 11 bases sitting between them. This CDR3 is CATSKLSDSTDTQYF. In nucleotides, the CDR3 is TGTGCCACCAGCAAACTATCGGACAGCACAGATACGCAGTATTTT.

In this sample, this clonotype turned up a few times. The chain is built from TRBV6-5 and TRBJ2-1; the D gene is possibly TRBD2 (5 bases). The V and J ends lost 3 bases and 4 bases respectively, with 7 bases between them. From germline, CDR1 is MNHEY and CDR2 SVGAGI. This CDR3 spans 13 amino acids. DNA for the CDR3: TGTGCCAGCAGTTATTCGGGGTACAATGAGCAGTTCTTC. This sequence encodes CASSYSGYNEQFF.